The T cell receptor beta chain under discussion was sequenced for a study of T cells after yellow fever vaccination. For TCR, cDNA came from 5'RACE template switching, which added a universal primer site and UMIs. TCRdb recomputed calls from the 5' RACE reads with MiXCR, one row per CDR3 protein. The sample lists over 250,000 distinct CDR3 sequences, about 5.2% occurring once. This clonotype was observed a handful of times. The CDR3 covers 17 residues. Trimming took off 0 bases at V and 1 base at J, with 14 bases between the two ends. Germline V gives CDR1 MGHRA, CDR2 YSYEKL. The rearrangement uses TRBV4-1 and TRBJ2-3; tentative D call: TRBD1 (7 bases). This TCR was sampled from a man aged 18 to 29 who received the YFV17D yellow fever vaccine. The sequenced sample was CD4+ T cells sorted from PBMCs, obtained on the day of the yellow fever booster vaccination. The CDR3 region is CASSQDQGGRRTDTQYF. In nucleotides, the CDR3 is TGCGCCAGCAGCCAAGATCAGGGGGGTCGGCGCACAGATACGCAGTATTTT.